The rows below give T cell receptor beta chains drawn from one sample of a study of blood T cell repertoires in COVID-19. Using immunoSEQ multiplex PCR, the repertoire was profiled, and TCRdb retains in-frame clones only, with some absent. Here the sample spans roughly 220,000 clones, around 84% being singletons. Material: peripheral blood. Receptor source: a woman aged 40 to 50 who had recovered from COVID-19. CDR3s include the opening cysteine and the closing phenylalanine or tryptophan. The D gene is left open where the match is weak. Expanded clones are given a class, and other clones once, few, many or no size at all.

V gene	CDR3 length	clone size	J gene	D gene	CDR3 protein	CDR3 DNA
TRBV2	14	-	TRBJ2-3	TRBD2	CATGLAASTDTQYF	TGTGCCACCGGACTAGCTGCTAGCACAGATACGCAGTATTTT
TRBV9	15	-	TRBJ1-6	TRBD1	CASSAGGQGNSPLHF	TGTGCCAGCAGCGCGGGGGGACAGGGCAATTCACCCCTCCACTTT
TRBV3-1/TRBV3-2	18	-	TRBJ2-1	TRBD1	CASSQYHPGQHSYNEQFF	TGTGCCAGCAGCCAATATCACCCGGGACAGCACTCCTACAATGAGCAGTTCTTC
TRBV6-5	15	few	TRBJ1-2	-	CASSYQANTNYGYTF	TGTGCCAGCAGTTATCAGGCCAATACCAACTATGGCTACACCTTC
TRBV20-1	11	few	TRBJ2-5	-	CSAVTRVTQYF	TGCAGTGCTGTGACTAGGGTGACCCAGTACTTC
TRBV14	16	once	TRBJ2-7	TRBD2	CASSPVAGTTTYEQYF	TGTGCCAGCAGCCCAGTGGCCGGGACTACCACCTACGAGCAGTACTTC
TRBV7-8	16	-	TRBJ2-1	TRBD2	CASSYSGGAQGNEQFF	TGTGCCAGCAGCTATAGCGGGGGGGCCCAGGGCAATGAGCAGTTCTTC
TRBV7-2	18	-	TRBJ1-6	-	CASSPPPQPSSYNSPLHF	TGTGCCAGCAGCCCGCCTCCACAGCCGAGCTCCTATAATTCACCCCTCCACTTT
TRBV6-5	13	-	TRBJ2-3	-	CASSSGIGDTQYF	TGTGCCAGCAGTTCAGGTATTGGAGATACGCAGTATTTT
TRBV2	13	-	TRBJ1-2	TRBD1	CATTTGGGYGYTF	TGTGCCACCACGACAGGGGGAGGCTATGGCTACACCTTC
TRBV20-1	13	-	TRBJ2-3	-	CSASSTSTDTQYF	TGCAGTGCTAGTTCGACATCCACAGATACGCAGTATTTT
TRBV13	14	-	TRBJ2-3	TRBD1	CASSPGQGIITQYF	TGTGCCAGCAGCCCGGGACAGGGGATAATTACGCAGTATTTT